This T cell receptor beta chain was identified in a study of vaccination effects on CD4 cells after COVID-19. Antigen-specific CD4+ T cell clonotypes were called by their expansion after viral peptide-pool culture in ViraFEST. Between days 9 and 10 of culture, CD4+ T cells were separated out. The vaccine given was either BNT162b2 or mRNA-1273, in two doses. About this clone: Its antigen is not known.

TCRdb keeps only in-frame clones here, not all; method: immunoSEQ multiplex PCR. The data contain tens of thousands of clones, 74% of them seen just once; the ten biggest clones take up roughly 1.6%. This sequence was found in a human donor who received a COVID-19 vaccine. This specimen consisted of CD4+ T cells from PBMCs cultured with HCoV-229E spike peptides, obtained after COVID-19 vaccination.

CDR3 sequence reads: CASSQDGGSQPQHF. Here the CDR3 DNA reads TGTGCCAGCAGCCAAGATGGCGGGAGTCAGCCCCAGCATTTT. The chain has TRBV14 and TRBJ1-5; D is unresolved. Germline CDR1 reads SGHDN; CDR2 reads FVKESK. V was trimmed by 0 bases and J by 6 bases, leaving 9 bases between them. The CDR3 extends over 14 amino acids.